Below, 29 T cell receptor beta chains from the same sample are listed, as sequenced in a study of blood T cell repertoires in COVID-19 (dated by TCRdb to 2019 to 2021). Library prep was done by the immunoSEQ multiplex PCR assay. What TCRdb holds here is the immuneACCESS table cut down to in-frame rearrangements. Part of the clones is not present; checked against another copy, under half of the missing clones reflect an unresolved V gene, and the others are unexplained. This sample lists approximately 80,000 clones; roughly 78% were detected once. The ten biggest clones cover 10% of the sample. The specimen was peripheral blood. The origin of the receptors is a man aged 60 to 75 with acute or convalescent COVID-19.

CDR3 coding DNA: TGTGCCTGGAGTGTACGAGCGAACCAGCCCCAGCATTTT. Protein sequence: CAWSVRANQPQHF. The chain carries TRBV30 and TRBJ1-5; D is unresolved. Deletions cut 0 bases from V and 7 bases from J, with 10 bases between. The germline CDR1 and CDR2 sequences are GTSNPN and SVGIG (reference sequence). The CDR3 is made up of 13 amino acids. Full variable domain (outside the CDR3, taken from reference TRBV30 and TRBJ1-5): SQTIHQWPATLVQPVGSPLSLECTVEGTSNPNLYWYRQAAGRGLQLLFYSVGIGQISSEVPQNLSASRPQDRQFILSSKKLLLSDSGFYLCAWSVRANQPQHFGDGTRLSIL.

The chain carries TRBV28 and TRBJ1-4; TRBD1 might be the D (6 bases). The V gene's germline CDR1 is MDHEN and CDR2 SYDVKM. This CDR3 has 12 residues. The germline V and J ends were trimmed by 3 bases and 14 bases, with 13 bases remaining between them. The CDR3 reads CASSLQDSSLFF. Here the CDR3 DNA reads TGTGCCAGCAGTTTGCAGGACAGCTCTCTGTTTTTT.

The rearrangement uses TRBV7-9 and TRBJ1-2; 7 bases agree with TRBD1. The CDR3 runs to 11 residues. The trim removed 8 bases at V and 7 bases at J, leaving 4 bases unmatched. CDR1 is SEHNR, CDR2 FQNEAQ, per germline (reference sequence). In DNA, the CDR3 is TGTGCCAGCTCGGACAGGTCTGGCTACACCTTC. Translated, it gives CASSDRSGYTF.

The chain is built from TRBV15 and TRBJ1-1; 9 nucleotides match TRBD1. This CDR3 comprises 15 residues. Germline V gene data show CDR1 as LNHNV and CDR2 as YYDKDF (reference sequence). Unmatched junction bases numbered 0, after V lost 1 base and J lost 0 bases. The CDR3 spells CATSRGDRVNTEAFF. The CDR3 DNA reads as TGTGCCACCAGCAGAGGGGACAGGGTGAACACTGAAGCTTTCTTT. Full variable domain (missing parts from reference TRBV15 and TRBJ1-1): DAMVIQNPRYQVTQFGKPVTLSCSQTLNHNVMYWYQQKSSQAPKLLFHYYDKDFNNEADTPDNFQSRRPNTSFCFLDIRSPGLGDTAMYLCATSRGDRVNTEAFFGQGTRLTVV.

The rearrangement uses TRBV2 and TRBJ2-7, with 8 positions matching TRBD2. The CDR3 totals 15 residues. The germline V gene encodes CDR1 SNHLY and CDR2 FYNNEI. V shed 0 bases and J 0 bases; nucleotides not matched to a gene: 1. CDR3 bases: TGTGCCAGCAGTGAAGCGGGACTAGGCTCCTACGAGCAGTACTTC. This encodes CASSEAGLGSYEQYF. The complete variable domain, with remaining parts taken from reference TRBV2 and TRBJ2-7, reads EPEVTQTPSHQVTQMGQEVILRCVPISNHLYFYWYRQILGQKVEFLVSFYNNEISEKSEIFDDQFSVERPDGSNFTLKIRSTKLEDSAMYFCASSEAGLGSYEQYFGPGTRLTVT.

This clone was seen once. CDR3 loop: CASSSGGGVYEQYF. The CDR3 coding sequence is TGTGCCAGTAGTTCCGGGGGTGGTGTCTACGAGCAGTACTTC. This chain links TRBV19 with TRBJ2-7; D perhaps matches TRBD2 (6 bases). The CDR3 extends over 14 amino acids. V lost 5 bases to trimming and J lost 3 bases, with 14 bases between them. Per germline, CDR1 LNHDA and CDR2 SQIVND (reference sequence).

The V gene is TRBV9, the J gene TRBJ2-1, with 8 bases lining up with TRBD2. After removal of 4 bases from V and 0 bases from J, the junction contained 15 bases not matched to a gene. Per germline, CDR1 SGDLS and CDR2 YYNGEE. This CDR3 has 19 amino acids. The CDR3 loop is CASSPRAGGATSSYNEQFF. For the CDR3, the DNA is TGTGCCAGCAGCCCACGGGCGGGAGGCGCTACGAGCTCCTACAATGAGCAGTTCTTC.

The genes are TRBV10-1 and TRBJ1-3, with D uncertain. This CDR3 region has 13 residues. Trimming pared 3 bases from V and 4 bases from J, leaving 7 bases between. The germline V gene encodes CDR1 WNHNN and CDR2 SYGVQD (reference sequence). This CDR3 is CASSDLRGNTIYF. CDR3 DNA: TGCGCCAGCAGTGACTTGAGAGGAAACACCATATATTTT.

This chain links TRBV7-2 with TRBJ1-4; TRBD1 might be the D (5 bases). Trimming removed 6 bases at V and 0 bases at J, with 11 bases between. CDR3 size: 15 residues. In germline, CDR1 is SGHTA, CDR2 FQGNSA. The CDR3 region is CASSDRGTTNEKLFF. As DNA, the CDR3 is TGTGCCAGCAGTGATCGGGGGACAACTAATGAAAAACTGTTTTTT.

Regarding this clone: Additional DNA sequences in this sample encode the identical CDR3. The chain is built from TRBV29-1 and TRBJ2-5; 9 positions agree with TRBD1. The CDR3 totals 13 residues. From germline, CDR1 is SQVTM and CDR2 ANQGSEA. V trimming: 4 bases; J trimming: 4 bases; junction bases outside the gene matches: 4. The CDR3 spells CSVVQGAGETQYF. CDR3 bases: TGCAGCGTTGTACAGGGGGCCGGAGAGACCCAGTACTTC.

This chain connects TRBV11-2 to TRBJ2-2; possible D gene TRBD2, 5 bases. Trimming cost V 2 bases and J 0 bases, with 13 bases left between them. This CDR3 spans 17 amino acids. Germline V gives CDR1 SGHAT, CDR2 FQNNGV. The CDR3 loop is CASSLSTWETNTGELFF. CDR3 sequence (DNA): TGTGCCAGCAGCTTATCGACTTGGGAGACGAACACCGGGGAGCTGTTTTTT.

This clone was detected only once. V usage is TRBV5-1 and J usage is TRBJ2-2; no firm D call. CDR1 is SGHRS, CDR2 YFSETQ, per germline. The V end lost 1 base, the J end lost 4 bases, and 5 bases lay between the germline ends. There are 13 residues in the CDR3. CDR3: CASSLLPTGELFF. For the CDR3, the DNA is TGCGCCAGCAGCTTGCTACCCACCGGGGAGCTGTTTTTT.

The rearrangement uses TRBV18 and TRBJ1-5, with D maybe TRBD1 (5 bases). Per germline, CDR1 KGHSH and CDR2 LQKENI. V was shortened by 4 bases and J by 4 bases, with 14 bases between the two germline ends. This CDR3 is built from 15 residues. CDR3 bases: TGTGCCAGCTCACTGGACATGATTGGGAATCAGCCCCAGCATTTT. This codes for CASSLDMIGNQPQHF.

This clone has only one observation. The rearrangement uses TRBV5-6 and TRBJ2-5; 12 nucleotides line up with TRBD2. This CDR3 comprises 15 residues. Trimming removed 6 bases from V and 5 bases from J; junction bases left unmatched: 8. Germline lookup yields CDR1 SGHDT and CDR2 YYEEEE. The CDR3 nucleotides read TGTGCCAGCACCTCTAGCGGGAGGGCGCGGGAGACCCAGTACTTC. Its translation is CASTSSGRARETQYF.

The V call is TRBV7-2, the J call TRBJ2-3; TRBD2 matches 7 bases. V dropped 0 bases and J dropped 4; count of bases not matched to a gene: 1. The CDR3 spans 14 residues. Germline assignment: CDR1 SGHTA and CDR2 FQGNSA. The CDR3 is CASSLAGGADTQYF. The CDR3 region has the DNA TGTGCCAGCAGCTTAGCGGGGGGGGCAGATACGCAGTATTTT.

This clone has just one count. This chain joins TRBV18 and TRBJ2-6, with TRBD1 matching 9 bases. CDR3 length: 16 amino acids. The trim removed 5 bases at V and 2 bases at J, leaving 4 bases unmatched. Germline lookup yields CDR1 KGHSH and CDR2 LQKENI. This CDR3 reads CASSAGQGTGANVLTF. In DNA, the CDR3 is TGTGCCAGCTCAGCGGGACAGGGTACTGGGGCCAACGTCCTGACTTTC.

The genes are TRBV6-4 and TRBJ2-1, with D maybe TRBD1 (5 bases). The germline gives CDR1 MRHNA, CDR2 SNTAGT. CDR3 length: 15 amino acids. V lost 6 bases and J lost 0, with 12 bases in between. The CDR3 is CASSDSLVSYNEQFF. The DNA for the CDR3 is TGTGCCAGCAGCGACAGCTTAGTCTCCTACAATGAGCAGTTCTTC.

The rearrangement joins TRBV4-3 to TRBJ2-1; 7 bases fit TRBD2. CDR3 length: 15 residues. CDR1 and CDR2 (germline): LGHNA, YSLEER. V trimming: 8 bases; J trimming: 4 bases; junction bases outside the gene matches: 11. CDR3 loop: CASRKGREAYNEQFF. For the CDR3, the DNA is TGCGCCAGCCGGAAGGGGAGGGAGGCGTACAATGAGCAGTTCTTC.

The chain employs TRBV28 and TRBJ2-3; TRBD2 aligns across 9 bases. This CDR3 has 18 amino acids. Germline lookup yields CDR1 MDHEN and CDR2 SYDVKM. The trim removed 8 bases at V and 6 bases at J, leaving 21 bases unmatched. CDR3 in amino acids: CASGSRLADDLELDTQYF. For the CDR3, the DNA is TGTGCCAGCGGGTCGCGACTAGCGGACGATCTAGAGTTGGATACGCAGTATTTT.

This rearrangement joins TRBV5-5 to TRBJ1-5; 12 bases are a match to TRBD1. The CDR3 consists of 17 residues. In germline, CDR1 is SGHKS, CDR2 YYEKEE (reference sequence). Unmatched junction bases numbered 12, after V lost 4 bases and J lost 7 bases. CDR3 protein: CASSRTGTGGQGQPQHF. CDR3 nucleotides: TGTGCCAGCAGCCGGACCGGGACAGGGGGCCAGGGACAGCCCCAGCATTTT.

The chain carries TRBV27 and TRBJ1-1; TRBD1 is a possible D gene (6 bases). The germline gives CDR1 MNHEY, CDR2 SMNVEV (reference sequence). This CDR3 is 15 amino acids long. Between the trimmed V and J ends, which lost 5 bases and 2 bases, there was a span of 15 bases. The DNA of the CDR3 is TGTGCCAGCAGTCCCAGACAGGTCCAAAACACTGAAGCTTTCTTT. Translated, it gives CASSPRQVQNTEAFF.

The chain recombines TRBV5-4 with TRBJ2-1; 10 bases align to TRBD2. V lost 4 bases to trimming and J lost 8 bases; unmatched junction nucleotides: 12. The CDR3 is 16 amino acids. The germline V gene encodes CDR1 SGHNT and CDR2 YYREEE (reference sequence). DNA of the CDR3: TGTGCCAGCAGCACGGCCCTAGCGGGAGTACTCGATGAGCAGTTCTTC. It yields the protein CASSTALAGVLDEQFF.

The rearrangement joins TRBV5-1 to TRBJ2-1; TRBD2 might be the D (6 bases). The germline V gene encodes CDR1 SGHRS and CDR2 YFSETQ. This CDR3 contains 15 residues. Trimming stripped 0 bases from V and 7 bases from J, with 14 bases between. In DNA, the CDR3 is TGCGCCAGCAGCTTGGGGGTAGCGGCCATGAATGAGCAGTTCTTC. Its translation: CASSLGVAAMNEQFF.

This chain links TRBV28 with TRBJ2-3; TRBD2 matches 7 bases. From germline, CDR1 is MDHEN and CDR2 SYDVKM. The length of the CDR3 is 15 residues. Germline trimming cut 7 bases from V and 2 bases from J; bases unmatched to any gene: 9. CDR3 nucleotides: TGTGCCAGCAAACAGAACCGGGACTACACAGATACGCAGTATTTT. Residues: CASKQNRDYTDTQYF. Looking up the rest from reference TRBV28 and TRBJ2-3 gives the full variable domain: DVKVTQSSRYLVKRTGEKVFLECVQDMDHENMFWYRQDPGLGLRLIYFSYDVKMKEKGDIPEGYSVSREKKERFSLILESASTNQTSMYLCASKQNRDYTDTQYFGPGTRLTVL.

CDR3 DNA sequence: TGTGCCAGCGCTTCGGTTAACGAGCGGCGCAATGAGCAGTTCTTC. The encoded protein is CASASVNERRNEQFF. V and J are TRBV7-2 and TRBJ2-1, with D tentatively TRBD2 (5 bases). The germline V gene encodes CDR1 SGHTA and CDR2 FQGNSA. The CDR3 length is 15 residues. V gave up 8 bases and J gave up 6 bases, with 20 bases separating them.

This chain links TRBV14 with TRBJ2-3; 10 nucleotides line up with TRBD2. Trimming removed 6 bases from V and 3 bases from J; junction bases left unmatched: 6. Germline V gives CDR1 SGHDN, CDR2 FVKESK. There are 15 residues in the CDR3. CDR3 coding DNA: TGTGCCAGCAGGAGCGGGGGGGCCGGGACAGATACGCAGTATTTT. Its protein is CASRSGGAGTDTQYF.

The chain couples TRBV9 to TRBJ2-5; 7 nucleotides line up with TRBD2. Germline CDR1 reads SGDLS; CDR2 reads YYNGEE. There are 14 residues in the CDR3. J lost 4 bases, V lost 0 bases, and 3 bases had no gene match. CDR3 in DNA: TGTGCCAGCAGCGTAGGACTAGCTAGAGAGACCCAGTACTTC. Its translation: CASSVGLARETQYF.

This clone showed up just once. V is TRBV4-1 and J is TRBJ2-1; TRBD2 matches 8 bases. The V gene's germline CDR1 is MGHRA and CDR2 YSYEKL. The CDR3 is 15 residues long. The V gene end was trimmed by 7 bases and the J gene end by 0 bases; junction bases not matched to a gene: 5. As DNA, the CDR3 is TGCGCCAGCACCCGGGGGGGGAGCTCCTACAATGAGCAGTTCTTC. It encodes CASTRGGSSYNEQFF.

The J gene is TRBJ1-4, the V gene TRBV7-9; D is possibly TRBD1 (5 bases). V was cut by 1 base and J by 7 bases, with 16 bases left in between. The CDR3 is 16 residues long. Germline-derived CDR1 and CDR2 are SEHNR and FQNEAQ (reference sequence). CDR3 nucleotides: TGTGCCAGCAGCTTAGGCACAGGAGGGGCGGGTGAAAAACTGTTTTTT. Its protein product is CASSLGTGGAGEKLFF.